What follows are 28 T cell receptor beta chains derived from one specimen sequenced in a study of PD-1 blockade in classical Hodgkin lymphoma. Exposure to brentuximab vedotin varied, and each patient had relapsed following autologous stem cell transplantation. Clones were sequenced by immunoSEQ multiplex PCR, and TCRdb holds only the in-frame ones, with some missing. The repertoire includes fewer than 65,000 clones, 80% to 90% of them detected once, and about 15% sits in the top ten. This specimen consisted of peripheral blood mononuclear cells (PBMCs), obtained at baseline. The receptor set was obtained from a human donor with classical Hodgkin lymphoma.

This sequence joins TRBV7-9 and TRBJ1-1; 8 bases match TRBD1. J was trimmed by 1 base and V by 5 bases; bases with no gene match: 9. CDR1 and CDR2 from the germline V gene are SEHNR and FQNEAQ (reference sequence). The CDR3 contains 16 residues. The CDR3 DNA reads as TGTGCCAGCAGCCTCTATGGACAGGGAAGGAACACTGAAGCTTTCTTT. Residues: CASSLYGQGRNTEAFF.

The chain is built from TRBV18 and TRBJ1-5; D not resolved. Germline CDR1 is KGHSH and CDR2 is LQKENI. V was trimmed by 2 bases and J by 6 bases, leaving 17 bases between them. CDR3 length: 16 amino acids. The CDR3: CASSPSSGGGGQPQHF. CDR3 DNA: TGTGCCAGCTCACCAAGTTCAGGTGGTGGAGGTCAGCCCCAGCATTTT.

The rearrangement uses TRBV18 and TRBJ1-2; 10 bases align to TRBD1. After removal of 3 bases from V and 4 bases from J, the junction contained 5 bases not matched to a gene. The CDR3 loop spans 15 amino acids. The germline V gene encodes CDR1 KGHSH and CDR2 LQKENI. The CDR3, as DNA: TGTGCCAGCTCACCTGACAGGGGGCATAGCTATGGCTACACCTTC. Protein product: CASSPDRGHSYGYTF.

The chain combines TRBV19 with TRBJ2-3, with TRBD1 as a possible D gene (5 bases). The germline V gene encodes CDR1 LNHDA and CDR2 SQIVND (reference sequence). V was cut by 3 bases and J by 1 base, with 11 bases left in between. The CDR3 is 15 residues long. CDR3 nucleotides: TGTGCCAGTAGTATTAGGGGAAAGGGCACAGATACGCAGTATTTT. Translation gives CASSIRGKGTDTQYF.

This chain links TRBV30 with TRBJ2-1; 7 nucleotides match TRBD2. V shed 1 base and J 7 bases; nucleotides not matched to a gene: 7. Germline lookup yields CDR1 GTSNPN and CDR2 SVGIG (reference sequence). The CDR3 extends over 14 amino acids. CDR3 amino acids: CAWSGLAVGNEQFF. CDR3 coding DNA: TGTGCCTGGAGTGGGCTAGCGGTGGGGAATGAGCAGTTCTTC.

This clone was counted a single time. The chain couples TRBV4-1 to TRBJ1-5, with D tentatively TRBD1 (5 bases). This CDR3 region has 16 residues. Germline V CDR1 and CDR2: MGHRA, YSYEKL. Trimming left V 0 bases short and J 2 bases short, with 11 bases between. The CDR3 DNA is TGCGCCAGCAGCCAAGATAGGGGCCCGGGCAATCAGCCCCAGCATTTT. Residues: CASSQDRGPGNQPQHF.

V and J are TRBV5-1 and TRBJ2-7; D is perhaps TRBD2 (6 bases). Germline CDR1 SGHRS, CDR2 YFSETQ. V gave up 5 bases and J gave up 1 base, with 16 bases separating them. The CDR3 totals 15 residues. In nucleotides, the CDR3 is TGCGCCAGCAGTTCCGACAGCGGGCGTTCCTACGAGCAGTACTTC. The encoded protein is CASSSDSGRSYEQYF. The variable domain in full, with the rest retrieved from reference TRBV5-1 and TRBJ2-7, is KAGVTQTPRYLIKTRGQQVTLSCSPISGHRSVSWYQQTPGQGLQFLFEYFSETQRNKGNFPGRFSGRQFSNSRSEMNVSTLELGDSALYLCASSSDSGRSYEQYFGPGTRLTVT.

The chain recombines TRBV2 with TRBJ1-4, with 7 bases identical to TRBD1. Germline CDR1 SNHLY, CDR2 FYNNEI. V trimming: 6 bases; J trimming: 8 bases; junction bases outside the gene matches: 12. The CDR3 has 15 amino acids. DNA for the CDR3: TGTGCCAGCAGAACCGGGACAGCGGATGGGGAAAAACTGTTTTTT. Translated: CASRTGTADGEKLFF.

CDR3 sequence reads: CASSPQEGTEAFF. CDR3 nucleotide sequence: TGTGCCAGTAGTCCTCAGGAGGGCACTGAAGCTTTCTTT. The chain carries TRBV19 and TRBJ1-1; D ambiguous. V lost 5 bases and J 4 bases, leaving 11 bases between the germline ends. In germline, CDR1 is LNHDA, CDR2 SQIVND (reference sequence). This CDR3 has 13 amino acids.

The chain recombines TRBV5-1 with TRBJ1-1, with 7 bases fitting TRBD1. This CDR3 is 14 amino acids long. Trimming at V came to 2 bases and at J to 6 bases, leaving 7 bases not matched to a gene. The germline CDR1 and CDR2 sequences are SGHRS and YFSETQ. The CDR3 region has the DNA TGCGCCAGCAGCTTAGAGGGGGCGAGCGCTGAAGCTTTCTTT. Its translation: CASSLEGASAEAFF.

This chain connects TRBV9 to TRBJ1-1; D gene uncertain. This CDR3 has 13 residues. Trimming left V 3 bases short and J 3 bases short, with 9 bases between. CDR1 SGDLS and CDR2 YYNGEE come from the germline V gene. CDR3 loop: CASSARFYTEAFF. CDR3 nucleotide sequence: TGTGCCAGCAGCGCCCGTTTCTACACTGAAGCTTTCTTT. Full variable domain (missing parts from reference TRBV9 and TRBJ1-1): DSGVTQTPKHLITATGQRVTLRCSPRSGDLSVYWYQQSLDQGLQFLIQYYNGEERAKGNILERFSAQQFPDLHSELNLSSLELGDSALYFCASSARFYTEAFFGQGTRLTVV.

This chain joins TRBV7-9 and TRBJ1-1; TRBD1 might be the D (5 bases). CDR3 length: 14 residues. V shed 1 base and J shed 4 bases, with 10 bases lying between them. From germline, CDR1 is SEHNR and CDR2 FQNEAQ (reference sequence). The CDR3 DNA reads TGTGCCAGCAGCTTAGAGTCCAGGGTCACTGAAGCTTTCTTT. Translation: CASSLESRVTEAFF.

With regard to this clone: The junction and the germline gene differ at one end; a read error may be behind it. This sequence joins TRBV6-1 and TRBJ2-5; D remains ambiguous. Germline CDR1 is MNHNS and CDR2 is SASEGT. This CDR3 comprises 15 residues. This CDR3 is CASREVIGAAETQYF. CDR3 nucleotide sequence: TGTGCCAGCAGGGAAGTAATAGGAGCTGCAGAGACCCAGTACTTC.

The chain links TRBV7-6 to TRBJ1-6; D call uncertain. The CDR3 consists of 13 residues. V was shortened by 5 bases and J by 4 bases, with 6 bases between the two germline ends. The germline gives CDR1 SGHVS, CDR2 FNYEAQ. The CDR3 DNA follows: TGTGCCAGCAGCCAGCAATATAATTCACCCCTCCACTTT. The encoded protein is CASSQQYNSPLHF.

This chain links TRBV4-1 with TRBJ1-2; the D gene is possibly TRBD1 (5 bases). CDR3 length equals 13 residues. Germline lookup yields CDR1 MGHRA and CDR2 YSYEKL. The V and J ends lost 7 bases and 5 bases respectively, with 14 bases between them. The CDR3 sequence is CASTDNRHYGYTF. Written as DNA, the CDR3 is TGCGCCAGCACGGACAATCGGCATTATGGCTACACCTTC.

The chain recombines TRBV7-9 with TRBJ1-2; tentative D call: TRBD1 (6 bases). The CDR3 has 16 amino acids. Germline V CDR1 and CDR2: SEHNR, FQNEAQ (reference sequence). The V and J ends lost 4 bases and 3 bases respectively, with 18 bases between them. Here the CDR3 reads CASSSWDIMGDYGYTF. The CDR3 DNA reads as TGTGCCAGCAGCTCCTGGGACATTATGGGGGACTATGGCTACACCTTC. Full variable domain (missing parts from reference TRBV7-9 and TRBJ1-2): DTGVSQNPRHKITKRGQNVTFRCDPISEHNRLYWYRQTLGQGPEFLTYFQNEAQLEKSRLLSDRFSAERPKGSFSTLEIQRTEQGDSAMYLCASSSWDIMGDYGYTFGSGTRLTVV.

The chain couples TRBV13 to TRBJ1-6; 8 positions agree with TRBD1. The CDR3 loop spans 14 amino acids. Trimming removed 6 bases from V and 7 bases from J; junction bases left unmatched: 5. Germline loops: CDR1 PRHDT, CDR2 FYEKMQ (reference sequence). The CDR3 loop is CASSPRTGNSPLHF. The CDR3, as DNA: TGTGCCAGCAGTCCCCGGACAGGGAATTCACCCCTCCACTTT.

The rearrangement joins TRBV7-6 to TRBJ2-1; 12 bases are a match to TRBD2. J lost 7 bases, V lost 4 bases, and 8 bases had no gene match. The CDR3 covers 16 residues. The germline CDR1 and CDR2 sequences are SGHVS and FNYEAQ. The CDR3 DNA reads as TGTGCCAGCAGCTCCCTAGCGGGGGGGGCGGGAAATGAGCAGTTCTTC. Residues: CASSSLAGGAGNEQFF.

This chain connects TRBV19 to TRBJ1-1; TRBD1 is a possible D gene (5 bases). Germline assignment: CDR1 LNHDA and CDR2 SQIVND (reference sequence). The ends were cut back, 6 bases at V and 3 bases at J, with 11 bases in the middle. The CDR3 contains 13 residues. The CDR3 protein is CASSTGIDTEAFF. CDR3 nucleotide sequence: TGTGCCAGTAGCACAGGTATTGACACTGAAGCTTTCTTT. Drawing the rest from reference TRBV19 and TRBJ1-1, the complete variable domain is DGGITQSPKYLFRKEGQNVTLSCEQNLNHDAMYWYRQDPGQGLRLIYYSQIVNDFQKGDIAEGYSVSREKKESFPLTVTSAQKNPTAFYLCASSTGIDTEAFFGQGTRLTVV.

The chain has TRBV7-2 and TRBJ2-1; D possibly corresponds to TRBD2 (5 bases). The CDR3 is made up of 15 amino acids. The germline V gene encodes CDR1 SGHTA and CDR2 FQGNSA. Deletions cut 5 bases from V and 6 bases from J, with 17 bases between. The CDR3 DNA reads TGTGCCAGCAGCCCCGGAGGTATTAGGGTCAATGAGCAGTTCTTC. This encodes CASSPGGIRVNEQFF. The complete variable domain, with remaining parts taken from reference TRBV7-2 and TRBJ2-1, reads GAGVSQSPSNKVTEKGKDVELRCDPISGHTALYWYRQSLGQGLEFLIYFQGNSAPDKSGLPSDRFSAERTGGSVSTLTIQRTQQEDSAVYLCASSPGGIRVNEQFFGPGTRLTVL.

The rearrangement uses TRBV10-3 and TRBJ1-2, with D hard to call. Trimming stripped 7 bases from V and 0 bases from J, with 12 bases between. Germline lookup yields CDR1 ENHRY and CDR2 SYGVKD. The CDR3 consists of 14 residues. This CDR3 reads CAITKHPSNYGYTF. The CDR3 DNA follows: TGTGCCATCACTAAACACCCCTCTAACTATGGCTACACCTTC.

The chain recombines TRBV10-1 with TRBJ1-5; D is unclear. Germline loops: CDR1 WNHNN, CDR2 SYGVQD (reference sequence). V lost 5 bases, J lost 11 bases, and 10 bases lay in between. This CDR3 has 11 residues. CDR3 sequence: CASSPPRAQHF. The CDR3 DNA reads TGCGCCAGCAGTCCCCCGAGGGCCCAGCATTTT.

CDR3 sequence reads: CASSDVGSFLDEQYF. In DNA, the CDR3 is TGTGCCAGCAGTGACGTGGGGAGCTTCCTGGACGAGCAGTACTTC. The chain is built from TRBV6-4 and TRBJ2-7; D may be TRBD2 (5 bases). The germline V gene has CDR1 MRHNA and CDR2 SNTAGT. CDR3 length: 15 residues. Trimming stripped 2 bases from V and 5 bases from J, with 16 bases between.

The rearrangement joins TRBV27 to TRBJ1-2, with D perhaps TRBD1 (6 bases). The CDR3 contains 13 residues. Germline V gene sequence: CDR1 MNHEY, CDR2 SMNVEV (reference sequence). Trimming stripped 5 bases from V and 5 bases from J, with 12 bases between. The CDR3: CASSLDRNYGYTF. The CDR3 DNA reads TGTGCCAGCAGTCTCGACAGGAATTATGGCTACACCTTC.

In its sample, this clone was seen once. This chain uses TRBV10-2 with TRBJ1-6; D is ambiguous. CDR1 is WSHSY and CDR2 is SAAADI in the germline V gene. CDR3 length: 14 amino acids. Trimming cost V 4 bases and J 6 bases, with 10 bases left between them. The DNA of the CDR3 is TGCGCCAGCAGTGTAAGGCTTCTTAATTCACCCCTCCACTTT. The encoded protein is CASSVRLLNSPLHF.

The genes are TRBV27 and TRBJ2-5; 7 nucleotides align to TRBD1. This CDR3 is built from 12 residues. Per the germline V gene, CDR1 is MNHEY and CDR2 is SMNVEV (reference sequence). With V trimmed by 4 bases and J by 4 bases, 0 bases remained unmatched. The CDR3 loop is CASSWTGETQYF. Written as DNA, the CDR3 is TGTGCCAGCAGTTGGACAGGAGAGACCCAGTACTTC.

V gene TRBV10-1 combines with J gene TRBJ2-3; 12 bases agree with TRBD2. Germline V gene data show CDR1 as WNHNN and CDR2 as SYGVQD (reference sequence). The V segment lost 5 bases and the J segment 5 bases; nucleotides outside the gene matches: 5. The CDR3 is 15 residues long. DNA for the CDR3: TGCGCCAGCAGTTCACTAGCGGGGGGCCGAGATACGCAGTATTTT. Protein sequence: CASSSLAGGRDTQYF.

CDR3 amino acids: CASTLTPQSASTDTQYF. The CDR3, as DNA: TGCGCCAGCACCCTTACACCTCAGAGTGCTAGCACAGATACGCAGTATTTT. The rearrangement joins TRBV4-1 to TRBJ2-3; the D is unclear. The germline V gene encodes CDR1 MGHRA and CDR2 YSYEKL. CDR3 length: 17 residues. Trimming took off 7 bases at V and 0 bases at J, with 20 bases between the two ends.